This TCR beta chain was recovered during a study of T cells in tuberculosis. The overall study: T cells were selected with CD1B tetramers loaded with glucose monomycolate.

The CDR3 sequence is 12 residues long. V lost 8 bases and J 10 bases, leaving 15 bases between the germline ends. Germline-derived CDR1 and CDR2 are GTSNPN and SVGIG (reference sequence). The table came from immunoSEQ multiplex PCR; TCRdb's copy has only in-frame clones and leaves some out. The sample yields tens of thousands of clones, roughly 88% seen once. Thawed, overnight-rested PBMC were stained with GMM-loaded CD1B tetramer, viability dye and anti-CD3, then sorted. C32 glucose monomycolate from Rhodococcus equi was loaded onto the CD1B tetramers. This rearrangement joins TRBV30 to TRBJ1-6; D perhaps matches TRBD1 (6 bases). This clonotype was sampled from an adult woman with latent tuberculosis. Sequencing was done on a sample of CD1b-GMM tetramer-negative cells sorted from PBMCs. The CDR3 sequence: CARREGVSPLHF. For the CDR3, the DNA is TGTGCCCGACGGGAGGGGGTCTCACCCCTCCACTTT.